Below are 8 T cell receptor beta chains sequenced from a single sample in a study of sequential checkpoint blockade in melanoma. This table comes from immunoSEQ multiplex PCR, and its TCRdb copy is limited to in-frame clones, with some not included. The sample has about 12,000 clones, around 65% seen once. The sample's treatment: randomized to nivolumab then ipilimumab (arm A) or the reverse (arm B). The sample consisted of CD8+ T cells sorted from blood (inferred from file names), taken from a patient given nivolumab and ipilimumab in sequence. The receptors come from a human donor with melanoma.

This clone rates as medium-sized. The V and J genes are TRBV19 and TRBJ1-1, with TRBD1 identical over 8 bases. Looked up from germline, CDR1 is LNHDA and CDR2 is SQIVND (reference sequence). This CDR3 has 15 amino acids. Trimming cost V 5 bases and J 5 bases; bases outside gene matches: 10. The CDR3 DNA follows: TGTGCCAGTAGTTTCCGACCAGGGGGCGGTACTGAAGCTTTCTTT. Its translation: CASSFRPGGGTEAFF.

This clone has more than one count but fewer than ten. The CDR3 coding sequence is TGTGCCAGCACCCCTCGGGGGGGGGAGTATCAGCCCCAGCATTTT. Its translation is CASTPRGGEYQPQHF. The V call is TRBV2, the J call TRBJ1-5, with TRBD1 as a possible D gene (5 bases). CDR1 is SNHLY and CDR2 is FYNNEI in the germline V gene. Trimming took off 7 bases at V and 5 bases at J, with 18 bases between the two ends. The CDR3 is made up of 15 amino acids.

V usage is TRBV5-1 and J usage is TRBJ2-1, with TRBD1 as a possible D gene (5 bases). Germline V gene lookup returns CDR1 SGHRS and CDR2 YFSETQ. The ends were cut back, 6 bases at V and 5 bases at J, with 21 bases in the middle. The CDR3 is made up of 16 amino acids. In DNA form, the CDR3 reads TGCGCCAGCACCTTAGGACGTCGGACACATAACAATGAGCAGTTCTTC. Translated, it gives CASTLGRRTHNNEQFF.

This clone was seen a few times. The chain has TRBV18 and TRBJ2-2; no clear D gene. Between the trimmed V and J ends, which lost 1 base and 7 bases, there was a span of 10 bases. Per germline, CDR1 KGHSH and CDR2 LQKENI. The CDR3 consists of 14 residues. CDR3 sequence reads: CASSPLAWSGELFF. In nucleotides, the CDR3 is TGTGCCAGCTCACCACTCGCCTGGAGCGGGGAGCTGTTTTTT.

The chain combines TRBV7-8 with TRBJ2-7; unclear D gene. This CDR3 region has 13 residues. Germline CDR1 reads SGHVS; CDR2 reads FQNEAQ. Trimming removed 2 bases at V and 5 bases at J, with 10 bases between. The CDR3, as DNA: TGTGCCAGCAGCTTATCATGGCCGAACGAGCAGTACTTC. This encodes CASSLSWPNEQYF.

This clone was recorded once. The gene calls are TRBV9 and TRBJ2-1; TRBD2 matches at 9 bases. V lost 4 bases, J lost 10 bases, and 15 bases stayed unmatched. The CDR3 is made up of 16 amino acids. Germline CDR1 is SGDLS and CDR2 is YYNGEE. CDR3 sequence reads: CASSPPTGGGAGEQFF. CDR3 DNA: TGTGCCAGCAGCCCCCCTACCGGCGGGGGGGCAGGGGAGCAGTTCTTC. The entire variable domain, with the rest obtained from reference TRBV9 and TRBJ2-1, is as follows: DSGVTQTPKHLITATGQRVTLRCSPRSGDLSVYWYQQSLDQGLQFLIQYYNGEERAKGNILERFSAQQFPDLHSELNLSSLELGDSALYFCASSPPTGGGAGEQFFGPGTRLTVL.

The rearrangement links TRBV7-9 to TRBJ1-6; D call uncertain. The V gene's germline CDR1 is SEHNR and CDR2 FQNEAQ (reference sequence). CDR3 length: 12 amino acids. V shed 3 bases and J shed 8 bases, with 5 bases lying between them. This CDR3 reads CASSFGDSPLHF. In DNA, the CDR3 is TGTGCCAGCAGCTTCGGGGATTCACCCCTCCACTTT.

The V and J genes are TRBV4-2 and TRBJ1-4; 10 bases are shared with TRBD1. Germline CDR1 and CDR2: LGHNA and YNFKEQ. The junction had 6 bases not matched to a gene; V was cut back by 1 base and J by 7 bases. The CDR3 has 16 residues. The CDR3 nucleotides are TGTGCCAGCAGCCAAGGGGACAGGGGAAGAGGTGAAAAACTGTTTTTT. It is translated as CASSQGDRGRGEKLFF.